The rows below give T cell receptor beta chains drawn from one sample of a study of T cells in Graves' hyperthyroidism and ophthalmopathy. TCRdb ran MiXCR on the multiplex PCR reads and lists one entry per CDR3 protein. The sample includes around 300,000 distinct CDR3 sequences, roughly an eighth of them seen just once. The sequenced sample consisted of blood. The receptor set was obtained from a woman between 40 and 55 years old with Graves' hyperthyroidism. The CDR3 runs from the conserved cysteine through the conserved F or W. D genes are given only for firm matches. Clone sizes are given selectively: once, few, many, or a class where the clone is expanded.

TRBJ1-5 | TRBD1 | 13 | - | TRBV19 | CASGQDPYQPQHF | TGTGCCAGTGGACAGGATCCGTATCAGCCCCAGCATTTT
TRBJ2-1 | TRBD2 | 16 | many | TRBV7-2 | CASSLQTSGGINEQFF | TGTGCCAGCAGCCTCCAGACTAGCGGGGGGATCAATGAGCAGTTCTTC
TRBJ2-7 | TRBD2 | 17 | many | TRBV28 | CASSFAETSGFSYEQYF | TGTGCCAGCAGTTTTGCAGAGACTAGCGGCTTCTCCTACGAGCAGTACTTC
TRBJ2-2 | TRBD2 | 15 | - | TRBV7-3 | CASSPSLADTGELFF | TGTGCCAGCAGCCCCAGTCTAGCGGACACCGGGGAGCTGTTTTTT
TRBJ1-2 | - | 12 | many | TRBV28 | CANGGQSYGYTF | TGTGCCAACGGAGGGCAGAGCTATGGCTACACCTTC
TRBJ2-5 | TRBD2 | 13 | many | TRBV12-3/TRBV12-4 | CASSRGGEETQYF | TGTGCCAGCAGTCGGGGGGGTGAAGAGACCCAGTACTTC
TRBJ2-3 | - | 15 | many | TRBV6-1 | CASRGGWTSTDTQYF | TGTGCCAGCAGAGGGGGATGGACTAGCACAGATACGCAGTATTTT
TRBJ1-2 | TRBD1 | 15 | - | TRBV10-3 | CAITVDRVAPYGYTF | TGTGCCATCACCGTAGACAGGGTGGCCCCCTATGGCTACACCTTC
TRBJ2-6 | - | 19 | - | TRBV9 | CASSAADRDGYSGANVLTF | TGTGCCAGCAGCGCGGCAGACCGGGACGGATACTCTGGGGCCAACGTCCTGACTTTC
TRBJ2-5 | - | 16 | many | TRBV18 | CASSPPNNRRQETQYF | TGTGCCAGCTCACCACCGAATAACCGGAGACAAGAGACCCAGTACTTC
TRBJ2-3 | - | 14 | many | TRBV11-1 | CASRRESYSDTQYF | TGTGCCAGCAGACGAGAATCCTATTCAGATACGCAGTATTTT
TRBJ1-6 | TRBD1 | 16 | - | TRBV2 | CASSPEPGQMNSPLHF | TGTGCCAGCAGCCCAGAACCGGGACAGATGAATTCACCCCTCCACTTT
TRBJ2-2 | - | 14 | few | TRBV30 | CAYPTGRDTGELFF | TGTGCCTACCCGACAGGGAGGGATACCGGGGAGCTGTTTTTT
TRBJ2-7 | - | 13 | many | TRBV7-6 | CASGLGSSYEQYF | TGTGCCAGCGGGCTAGGTAGCTCCTACGAGCAGTACTTC
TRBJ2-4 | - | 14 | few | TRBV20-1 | CSARDFLSKNIQYF | TGCAGTGCGAGGGACTTCCTAAGCAAAAACATTCAGTACTTC
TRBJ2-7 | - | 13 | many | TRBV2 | CASMRDRYYEQYF | TGTGCCAGCATGCGGGACCGATACTACGAGCAGTACTTC
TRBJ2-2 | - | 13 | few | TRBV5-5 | CASSWGSTGELFF | TGTGCCAGCAGCTGGGGGTCCACCGGGGAGCTGTTTTTT
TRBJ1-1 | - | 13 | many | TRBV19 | CASSIGWNTEAFF | TGTGCCAGTAGTATAGGGTGGAACACTGAAGCTTTCTTT
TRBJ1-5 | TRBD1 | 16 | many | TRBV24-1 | CATSDQTGTGDQPQHF | TGTGCCACCAGTGATCAGACCGGGACAGGTGATCAGCCCCAGCATTTT
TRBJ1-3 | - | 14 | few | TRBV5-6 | CASSRLSSGNTIYF | TGTGCCAGCAGCCGGTTGAGCTCTGGAAACACCATATATTTT
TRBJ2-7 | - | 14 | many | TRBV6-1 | CASSYTGSSYEQYF | TGTGCCAGCAGTTACACGGGAAGCTCCTACGAGCAGTACTTC
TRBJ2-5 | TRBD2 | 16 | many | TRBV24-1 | CATSDQSSGRGETQYF | TGTGCCACCAGTGACCAGTCTAGCGGGAGGGGAGAGACCCAGTACTTC
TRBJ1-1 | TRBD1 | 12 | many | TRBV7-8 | CASTVGDRRAFF | TGTGCCAGCACGGTGGGGGACAGGCGAGCTTTCTTT
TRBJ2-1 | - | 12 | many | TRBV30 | CAWSLSYNEQFF | TGTGCCTGGAGTTTGTCCTACAATGAGCAGTTCTTC
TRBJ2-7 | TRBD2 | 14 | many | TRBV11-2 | CASSSISGTNEQYF | TGTGCCAGCAGCTCCATTAGCGGGACCAACGAGCAGTACTTC
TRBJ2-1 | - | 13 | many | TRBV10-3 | CAISESEENEQFF | TGTGCCATCAGTGAGTCGGAGGAGAATGAGCAGTTCTTC
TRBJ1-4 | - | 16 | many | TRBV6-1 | CASSEISQGGNEKLFF | TGTGCCAGCAGTGAAATCTCCCAGGGCGGTAATGAAAAACTGTTTTTT
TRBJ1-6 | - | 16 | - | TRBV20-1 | CSARDGRTSNNSPLHF | TGCAGTGCTAGAGATGGTCGGACAAGTAATAATTCACCCCTCCACTTT
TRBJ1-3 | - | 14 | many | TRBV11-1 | CASSQQGSGNTIYF | TGTGCCAGCAGCCAACAGGGATCTGGAAACACCATATATTTT
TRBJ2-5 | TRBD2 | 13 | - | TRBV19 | CASRGLGLETQYF | TGTGCCAGTAGAGGACTAGGTTTAGAGACCCAGTACTTC
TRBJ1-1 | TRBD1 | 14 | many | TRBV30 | CAWSKGQVPFEAFF | TGTGCCTGGAGTAAGGGACAGGTCCCCTTTGAAGCTTTCTTT
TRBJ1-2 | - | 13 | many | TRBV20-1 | CSARVRGDHGYTF | TGCAGTGCTAGGGTTAGGGGGGACCATGGCTACACCTTC
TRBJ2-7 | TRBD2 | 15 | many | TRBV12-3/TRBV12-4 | CASSPTSGRFNEQYF | TGTGCCAGCAGCCCAACTAGCGGGAGGTTTAACGAGCAGTACTTC
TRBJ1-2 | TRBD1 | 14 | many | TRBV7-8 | CASSPGTAFYGYTF | TGTGCCAGCAGCCCGGGGACAGCGTTTTATGGCTACACCTTC
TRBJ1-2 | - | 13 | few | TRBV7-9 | CAAADRAHYGYTF | TGTGCCGCGGCGGACAGAGCCCATTATGGCTACACCTTC
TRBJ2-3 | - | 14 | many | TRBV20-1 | CSAIERSGRDTQYF | TGCAGTGCTATCGAGAGGTCAGGGAGAGATACGCAGTATTTT
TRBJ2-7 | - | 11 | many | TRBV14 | CASSHAYEQYF | TGTGCCAGCAGCCATGCGTACGAGCAGTACTTC
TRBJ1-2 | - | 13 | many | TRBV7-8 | CASSLPGSYGYTF | TGTGCCAGCAGCTTGCCCGGCTCCTATGGCTACACCTTC
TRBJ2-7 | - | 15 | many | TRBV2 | CASSDGRQSSYEQYF | TGTGCCAGCAGTGACGGCCGACAGAGCTCCTACGAGCAGTACTTC
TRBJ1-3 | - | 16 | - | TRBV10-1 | CANTITRGVSGNTIYF | TGCGCCAACACTATAACCAGGGGAGTTTCTGGAAACACCATATATTTT
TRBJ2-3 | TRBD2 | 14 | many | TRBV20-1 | CSASSTSVTDTQYF | TGCAGTGCTAGCTCTACTAGCGTCACAGATACGCAGTATTTT
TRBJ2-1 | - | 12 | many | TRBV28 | CASKGLYNEQFF | TGTGCCAGCAAGGGACTTTACAATGAGCAGTTCTTC
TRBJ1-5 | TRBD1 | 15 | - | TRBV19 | CASSIEGAKHQPQHF | TGTGCCAGTAGTATTGAGGGGGCCAAACATCAGCCCCAGCATTTT
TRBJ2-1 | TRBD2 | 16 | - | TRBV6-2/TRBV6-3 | CASSGGLAGGHNEQFF | TGTGCCAGCAGTGGGGGACTAGCGGGAGGCCACAATGAGCAGTTCTTC
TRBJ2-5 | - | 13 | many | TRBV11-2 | CASSLVLWETQYF | TGTGCCAGCAGCTTAGTACTTTGGGAGACCCAGTACTTC
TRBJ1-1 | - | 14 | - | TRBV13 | CASRPTGLSTETFF | TGTGCCAGCAGGCCGACAGGTCTCAGCACTGAAACTTTCTTT
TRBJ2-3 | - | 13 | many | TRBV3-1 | CASSQDFGDTQYF | TGTGCCAGCAGCCAAGATTTCGGGGATACGCAGTATTTT
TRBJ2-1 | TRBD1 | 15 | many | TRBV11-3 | CASSLGQGFYNEQFF | TGTGCCAGCAGCCTAGGACAGGGGTTCTACAATGAGCAGTTCTTC
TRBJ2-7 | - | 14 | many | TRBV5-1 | CASSLVQGGDEQYF | TGCGCCAGCAGCTTGGTACAGGGAGGGGACGAGCAGTACTTC